Following are 8 T cell receptor beta chains from one sample sequenced in a study of neurological immune-mediated disorders (dated by TCRdb to the late 2010s). Libraries were constructed by 5' RACE. Sequencer: Illumina HiSeq 2500. Clones were called with MiXCR by TCRdb after fastp trimmed the public reads at Q25, and only in-frame beta chains were retained. Identical CDR3 proteins give one entry, which carries the most common genes and DNA. In all, the sample holds tens of thousands of distinct CDR3 sequences, and 4% to 6% of those were seen once. The ten biggest clones cover less than 7.5% of the sample. Sequencing used PBMCs. Every receptor here comes from a man aged 18-30 years with multiple sclerosis.

This clonotype was seen a few times. One end of the junction fails to match germline, which may point to a read error. The chain links TRBV7-9 to TRBJ1-6; D ambiguous. Germline-derived CDR1 and CDR2 are SEHNR and FQNEAQ (reference sequence). This CDR3 has 12 amino acids. The CDR3 spells CASSTYNSPLNF. CDR3 sequence (DNA): TGTGCCAGCAGCACTTATAATTCACCCCTCAACTTT.

This clonotype was observed at least ten times. The CDR3 loop is CASSLGGINEQFF. CDR3 DNA: TGTGCCAGCAGCTTAGGGGGGATCAATGAGCAGTTCTTC. The chain uses TRBV7-2 and TRBJ2-1; D is perhaps TRBD1 or TRBD2 (5 bases each). The length of the CDR3 is 13 residues. The germline V and J ends were trimmed by 1 base and 6 bases, with 7 bases remaining between them. In germline, CDR1 is SGHTA, CDR2 FQGNSA.

This chain joins TRBV20-1 and TRBJ1-2; D call uncertain. Germline-derived CDR1 and CDR2 are DFQATT and SNEGSKA (reference sequence). The CDR3 has 11 amino acids. The ends were cut back, 7 bases at V and 4 bases at J, with 10 bases in the middle. In nucleotides, the CDR3 is TGCAGTGTTTCGGACCCCTATGGCTACACCTTC. It yields the protein CSVSDPYGYTF.

This clonotype was seen a handful of times. Just one base apart from a much larger clone, this may be a read error. J is TRBJ2-6 and V is TRBV5-5; a weak D match, TRBD1 (5 bases). The CDR3 runs 15 residues. The germline CDR1 and CDR2 sequences are SGHKS and YYEKEE (reference sequence). CDR3 coding DNA: TGTGCCAGCAGCTTGGAGTCCACTGGGGCCAAAGTCCTGACTTTC. Its translation: CASSLESTGAKVLTF.

This clonotype was seen at least ten times. V gene TRBV5-1 combines with J gene TRBJ1-2, with 8 bases aligning to TRBD1. The CDR3 totals 13 residues. The V and J ends lost 0 bases and 6 bases, in that order; junction bases with no gene match: 1. Germline V gene data show CDR1 as SGHRS and CDR2 as YFSETQ. Written as DNA, the CDR3 is TGCGCCAGCAGCTTGGAGGGACAGGATGGCTACACCTTC. Translating gives CASSLEGQDGYTF. The full variable domain, with the rest looked up from reference TRBV5-1 and TRBJ1-2, is KAGVTQTPRYLIKTRGQQVTLSCSPISGHRSVSWYQQTPGQGLQFLFEYFSETQRNKGNFPGRFSGRQFSNSRSEMNVSTLELGDSALYLCASSLEGQDGYTFGSGTRLTVV.

V gene TRBV25-1 combines with J gene TRBJ1-4, with D unclear. V lost 4 bases to trimming and J lost 7 bases, with 16 bases between them. The CDR3 consists of 15 residues. Germline V CDR1 and CDR2: MGHDK, SYGVNS. CDR3 sequence (DNA): TGTGCCAGCAGTGGTGGCGTAAGGCGGGGTGAAAAACTGTTTTTT. This encodes CASSGGVRRGEKLFF. The variable domain in full, with the rest retrieved from reference TRBV25-1 and TRBJ1-4, is EADIYQTPRYLVIGTGKKITLECSQTMGHDKMYWYQQDPGMELHLIHYSYGVNSTEKGDLSSESTVSRIRTEHFPLTLESARPSHTSQYLCASSGGVRRGEKLFFGSGTQLSVL.

Note on this clonotype: A single base separates this from a much larger clone, so it may be a read error. The genes are TRBV7-6 and TRBJ1-2; TRBD1 matches 7 bases. This CDR3 has 14 amino acids. Germline CDR1 and CDR2: SGHVS and FNYEAQ. V was clipped by 3 bases and J by 7 bases; unmatched bases: 8. CDR3: CASSFSLGGSGYTF. The CDR3 bases are TGTGCCAGCAGCTTTTCCCTAGGGGGCAGTGGCTACACCTTC.

This clonotype was seen many times. This chain uses TRBV20-1 with TRBJ2-4; D perhaps matches TRBD2 (5 bases). Germline loops: CDR1 DFQATT, CDR2 SNEGSKA (reference sequence). The ends were cut back, 0 bases at V and 6 bases at J, with 15 bases in the middle. The CDR3 is made up of 15 amino acids. The CDR3 DNA is TGCAGTGCTAGAGAAGGGAGTGCCCAGGCAAACATTCAGTACTTC. Protein: CSAREGSAQANIQYF.